These 17 T cell receptor beta chains came from one sample sequenced in a study of OX40 agonist ivuxolimab in advanced cancers. Profiling relied on immunoSEQ multiplex PCR, and the TCRdb table lists in-frame clones only, not all of them. Of about 32,000 clones detected, roughly 87% appear once; the ten largest clones hold 26%. This specimen was CD4+ or CD8+ T cells sorted from blood, taken in a trial of the OX40 agonist ivuxolimab. The receptors derive from an adult with an advanced solid tumor such as melanoma, head and neck, liver or kidney cancer.

This chain's CDR3 is CASSIAPGQNTEAFF. The CDR3 DNA reads TGTGCCAGCAGCATTGCACCGGGACAAAACACTGAAGCTTTCTTT. The J gene is TRBJ1-1, the V gene TRBV5-8, with a weak D call TRBD1 (6 bases). This CDR3 is built from 15 residues. Trimming left V 4 bases short and J 2 bases short, with 15 bases between. Germline V gene lookup returns CDR1 SGHTS and CDR2 YDEGEE.

The chain is built from TRBV9 and TRBJ2-3; the D is unclear. Trimming removed 3 bases from V and 2 bases from J, with 4 bases in between. The CDR3 totals 12 residues. The germline V gene encodes CDR1 SGDLS and CDR2 YYNGEE. CDR3 in DNA: TGTGCCAGCAGCGAGAACACAGATACGCAGTATTTT. Encoded protein: CASSENTDTQYF.

The V and J genes are TRBV5-6 and TRBJ2-7; 13 nucleotides align to TRBD2. CDR1 is SGHDT and CDR2 is YYEEEE in the germline V gene. Trimming removed 7 bases from V and 4 bases from J; junction bases left unmatched: 14. The CDR3 consists of 17 residues. The CDR3 protein is CASSYTGLAGMSYEQYF. In DNA form, the CDR3 reads TGTGCCAGCTCTTATACGGGACTAGCGGGAATGTCGTACGAGCAGTACTTC.

Here the CDR3 reads CASSYSGVTDTQYF. The CDR3 coding sequence is TGTGCCAGCAGTTACTCGGGGGTCACAGATACGCAGTATTTT. J is TRBJ2-3 and V is TRBV6-5, with D perhaps matching TRBD1 or TRBD2 (5 bases each). Trimming removed 0 bases at V and 2 bases at J, with 6 bases between. CDR1 is MNHEY, CDR2 SVGAGI, per germline. The CDR3 contains 14 residues.

The CDR3 protein is CASSSPHLSDRTVRGYTF. CDR3 nucleotide sequence: TGTGCCAGCAGTTCCCCGCACCTCTCCGACAGGACAGTAAGGGGCTACACCTTC. This chain links TRBV28 with TRBJ1-2; D is perhaps TRBD1 (6 bases). The V end lost 4 bases, the J end lost 8 bases, and 29 bases lay between the germline ends. Germline CDR1 MDHEN, CDR2 SYDVKM. The length of the CDR3 is 18 residues.

The chain carries TRBV7-8 and TRBJ1-2, with 9 bases that match TRBD1. With V trimmed by 1 base and J by 4 bases, 7 bases remained unmatched. Germline values: CDR1 SGHVS, CDR2 FQNEAQ. This CDR3 is 16 amino acids long. CDR3 DNA: TGTGCCAGCAGCTTAGGGGGACAGGGCCCTCGCTATGGCTACACCTTC. Translation gives CASSLGGQGPRYGYTF.

The chain is built from TRBV25-1 and TRBJ1-1, with 7 bases lining up with TRBD1. The CDR3 loop spans 14 amino acids. J gave up 6 bases and V 4 bases, and 8 bases lay outside the gene matches. Germline assignment: CDR1 MGHDK and CDR2 SYGVNS. CDR3 region: CASSANTGTAEAFF. Here the CDR3 DNA reads TGTGCCAGCAGTGCGAACACCGGGACAGCTGAAGCTTTCTTT.

The chain has TRBV29-1 and TRBJ1-2; unclear D gene. The germline gives CDR1 SQVTM, CDR2 ANQGSEA. The CDR3 consists of 14 residues. The V and J ends lost 1 base and 5 bases respectively, with 14 bases between them. The CDR3 sequence is CSVEGGGYGYGYTF. DNA for the CDR3: TGCAGCGTTGAAGGGGGAGGGTACGGGTATGGCTACACCTTC. Looking up the rest from reference TRBV29-1 and TRBJ1-2 gives the full variable domain: SAVISQKPSRDICQRGTSLTIQCQVDSQVTMMFWYRQQPGQSLTLIATANQGSEATYESGFVIDKFPISRPNLTFSTLTVSNMSPEDSSIYLCSVEGGGYGYGYTFGSGTRLTVV.

The V and J genes are TRBV5-6 and TRBJ2-1; 7 bases line up with TRBD2. The CDR3 is made up of 16 amino acids. Trimming took 1 base from V and 2 from J; bases not matched to a gene: 6. Germline V gene lookup returns CDR1 SGHDT and CDR2 YYEEEE. CDR3 sequence reads: CASSLSGGGPYNEQFF. CDR3 in DNA: TGTGCCAGCAGCTTGTCGGGCGGGGGTCCCTACAATGAGCAGTTCTTC. The entire variable domain, with the rest obtained from reference TRBV5-6 and TRBJ2-1, is as follows: DAGVTQSPTHLIKTRGQQVTLRCSPKSGHDTVSWYQQALGQGPQFIFQYYEEEERQRGNFPDRFSGHQFPNYSSELNVNALLLGDSALYLCASSLSGGGPYNEQFFGPGTRLTVL.

CDR3 sequence: CASSPAGGNEQFF. The DNA of the CDR3 is TGTGCCAGCTCACCAGCGGGGGGAAATGAGCAGTTCTTC. The genes are TRBV18 and TRBJ2-1; 8 bases map to TRBD2. Germline loops: CDR1 KGHSH, CDR2 LQKENI. Trimming cost V 2 bases and J 7 bases; bases outside gene matches: 1. The CDR3 has 13 residues.

The rearrangement links TRBV28 to TRBJ2-5, with D perhaps TRBD1 or TRBD2 (5 bases each). CDR1 and CDR2 from the germline V gene are MDHEN and SYDVKM. The CDR3 spans 14 residues. V was clipped by 3 bases and J by 2 bases, with 10 bases between them. The CDR3: CASSLRGDQETQYF. The CDR3 nucleotides are TGTGCCAGCAGTTTGAGGGGCGATCAAGAGACCCAGTACTTC.

This chain connects TRBV13 to TRBJ2-7; the D gene is possibly TRBD2 (5 bases). CDR3 size: 15 residues. CDR1 is PRHDT, CDR2 FYEKMQ, per germline (reference sequence). Trimming pared 4 bases from V and 3 bases from J, leaving 16 bases between. The DNA of the CDR3 is TGTGCCAGCAGCTCCGATTCTCAAAGCGGCTACGAGCAGTACTTC. Protein: CASSSDSQSGYEQYF.

The chain couples TRBV11-2 to TRBJ2-1; D uncertain. Germline values: CDR1 SGHAT, CDR2 FQNNGV. V lost 5 bases, J lost 3 bases, and 2 bases lay in between. The CDR3 length is 11 residues. CDR3 DNA sequence: TGTGCCAGCAGCCACTACAATGAGCAGTTCTTC. This codes for CASSHYNEQFF.

The CDR3 nucleotides are TGTGCCAGCAGTGCCGACTTTCTCTCCATCGAACGAGCTTTCTTT. It encodes CASSADFLSIERAFF. This chain uses TRBV2 with TRBJ1-1; D is uncertain. Germline V CDR1 and CDR2: SNHLY, FYNNEI. Trimming shortened V by 4 bases and J by 10 bases, and 22 bases separated the two germline ends. The CDR3 runs 15 residues.

This clone was seen more than once but under ten times. This rearrangement joins TRBV27 to TRBJ1-1, with 7 bases matching TRBD1. V dropped 1 base and J dropped 6; count of bases not matched to a gene: 8. CDR1 is MNHEY and CDR2 is SMNVEV in the germline V gene (reference sequence). The length of the CDR3 is 15 residues. CDR3 bases: TGTGCCAGCAGTTTATTTGCAGGGGGTACATCTGAAGCTTTCTTT. This translates into CASSLFAGGTSEAFF.

The chain combines TRBV7-9 with TRBJ2-5, with 12 bases that match TRBD2. Trimming removed 5 bases from V and 3 bases from J; junction bases left unmatched: 10. The germline V gene has CDR1 SEHNR and CDR2 FQNEAQ (reference sequence). The CDR3 spans 17 residues. In DNA form, the CDR3 reads TGTGCCAGCAGCCGGACTAGCGGGGAGATCTGGGAAGAGACCCAGTACTTC. This sequence encodes CASSRTSGEIWEETQYF.

This clone was counted once. The V gene is TRBV28, the J gene TRBJ2-7; D is perhaps TRBD1 or TRBD2 (5 bases each). This CDR3 comprises 13 residues. V dropped 4 bases and J dropped 5 bases, with 12 bases sitting between them. CDR1 is MDHEN and CDR2 is SYDVKM in the germline V gene. Here the CDR3 reads CASSSSGTDEQYF. CDR3 in DNA: TGTGCCAGCAGTTCCTCCGGGACGGACGAGCAGTACTTC.